Listed here are 8 T cell receptor beta chains from one sample, sequenced in a study of cytomegalovirus exposure and HLA in healthy donors. Both 60 Vbeta primers and 13 Jbeta primers went into the PCR. Clones were sequenced by immunoSEQ multiplex PCR, and TCRdb holds only the in-frame ones, with some missing. The sample includes over 95,000 clones, 70% to 80% of them seen just once. The sample taken for sequencing was PBMCs. The receptors originated from a female donor in good health and CMV-seronegative.

The V call is TRBV5-6, the J call TRBJ2-3; TRBD2 might be the D (7 bases). There are 17 residues in the CDR3. CDR1 and CDR2 (germline): SGHDT, YYEEEE. Trimming removed 0 bases from V and 5 bases from J, with 19 bases in between. CDR3 DNA sequence: TGTGCCAGCAGCTTGGAGTTGAGGGGGGGGCAGAAAGATACGCAGTATTTT. Amino acids: CASSLELRGGQKDTQYF.

The V gene is TRBV30, the J gene TRBJ2-3; 8 nucleotides line up with TRBD1. Germline-derived CDR1 and CDR2 are GTSNPN and SVGIG (reference sequence). This CDR3 region has 17 residues. Trimming at V came to 0 bases and at J to 5 bases, leaving 13 bases not matched to a gene. The CDR3 sequence: CAWSVSRTGSVGDTQYF. The CDR3 DNA follows: TGTGCCTGGAGTGTAAGCCGGACAGGGTCTGTGGGAGATACGCAGTATTTT. The full variable domain, in which reference TRBV30 and TRBJ2-3 provide the parts outside the CDR3, is SQTIHQWPATLVQPVGSPLSLECTVEGTSNPNLYWYRQAAGRGLQLLFYSVGIGQISSEVPQNLSASRPQDRQFILSSKKLLLSDSGFYLCAWSVSRTGSVGDTQYFGPGTRLTVL.

The chain uses TRBV5-1 and TRBJ1-6; 9 positions agree with TRBD1. Germline CDR1 SGHRS, CDR2 YFSETQ. The CDR3 length is 14 residues. Germline trimming cut 6 bases from V and 6 bases from J; bases unmatched to any gene: 4. The CDR3 DNA reads as TGCGCCAGCACCCCGGGACAGGGTAATTCACCCCTCCACTTT. This encodes CASTPGQGNSPLHF.

In its sample, this clone was seen a few times. This sequence joins TRBV29-1 and TRBJ2-7, with TRBD1 matching 11 bases. V gave up 4 bases and J gave up 6 bases; unmatched junction bases: 2. The CDR3 consists of 12 residues. The germline CDR1 and CDR2 sequences are SQVTM and ANQGSEA. CDR3 sequence reads: CSVVGQGGEQYF. The CDR3, as DNA: TGCAGCGTTGTGGGACAGGGGGGCGAGCAGTACTTC.

The V gene is TRBV28, the J gene TRBJ1-5; D unresolved. The CDR3 loop spans 16 amino acids. V was cut by 6 bases and J by 2 bases, with 17 bases left in between. From germline, CDR1 is MDHEN and CDR2 SYDVKM. For the CDR3, the DNA is TGTGCCAGCAGCTCCGGGGTTCGGCGGGGCAATCAGCCCCAGCATTTT. Amino acids: CASSSGVRRGNQPQHF.

This chain joins TRBV29-1 and TRBJ1-1; 9 bases match TRBD1. This CDR3 is built from 14 residues. Germline CDR1 and CDR2: SQVTM and ANQGSEA. The V segment lost 2 bases and the J segment 4 bases; nucleotides outside the gene matches: 5. Here the CDR3 reads CSVELQGAGTEAFF. CDR3 nucleotides: TGCAGCGTTGAATTACAGGGGGCAGGCACTGAAGCTTTCTTT.

This chain connects TRBV5-5 to TRBJ2-2; TRBD2 might be the D (6 bases). The CDR3 runs 14 residues. V was clipped by 6 bases and J by 8 bases, with 17 bases between them. From germline, CDR1 is SGHKS and CDR2 YYEKEE (reference sequence). The CDR3 here is CASIFGGMAGELFF. For the CDR3, the DNA is TGTGCCAGCATCTTTGGAGGGATGGCGGGGGAGCTGTTTTTT.

The chain has TRBV19 and TRBJ1-2, with 8 bases lining up with TRBD1. The J segment lost 4 bases and the V segment lost 9 bases, leaving 13 bases of the junction unmatched. The CDR3 length is 15 residues. The germline gives CDR1 LNHDA, CDR2 SQIVND (reference sequence). The DNA for the CDR3 is TGTGCCAGCGTACTCAGGGCCGGGACAGGCTATGGCTACACCTTC. It codes for CASVLRAGTGYGYTF.